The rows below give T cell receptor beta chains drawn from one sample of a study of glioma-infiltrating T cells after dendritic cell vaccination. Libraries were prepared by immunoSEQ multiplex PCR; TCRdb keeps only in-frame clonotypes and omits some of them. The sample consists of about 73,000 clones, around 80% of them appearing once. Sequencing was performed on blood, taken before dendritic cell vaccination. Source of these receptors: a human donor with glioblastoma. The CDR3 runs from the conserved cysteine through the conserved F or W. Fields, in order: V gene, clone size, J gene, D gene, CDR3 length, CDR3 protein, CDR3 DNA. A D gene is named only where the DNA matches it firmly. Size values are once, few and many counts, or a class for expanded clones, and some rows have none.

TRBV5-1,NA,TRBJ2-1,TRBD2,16,CASSLPSGNSYNEQFF,TGCGCCAGCAGCTTGCCTAGCGGGAATTCCTACAATGAGCAGTTCTTC
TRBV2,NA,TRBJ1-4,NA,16,CASRALMRATNEKLFF,TGTGCCAGCAGAGCCCTAATGCGGGCCACTAATGAAAAACTGTTTTTT
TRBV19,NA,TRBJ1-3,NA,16,CASSLRPQGYGNTIYF,TGTGCCAGTAGTTTACGGCCGCAGGGGTACGGAAACACCATATATTTT
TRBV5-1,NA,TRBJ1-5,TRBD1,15,CASSFSGGSNQPQHF,TGCGCCAGCAGCTTTTCAGGGGGGAGCAATCAGCCCCAGCATTTT
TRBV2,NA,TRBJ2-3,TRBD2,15,CASSAQRGNTDTQYF,TGTGCCAGCAGTGCCCAGCGGGGAAACACAGATACGCAGTATTTT
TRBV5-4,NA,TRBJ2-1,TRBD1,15,CASSLDRGVYNEQFF,TGTGCCAGCAGCTTGGACAGGGGGGTCTACAATGAGCAGTTCTTC
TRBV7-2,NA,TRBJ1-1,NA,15,CASTFTTGSDSEAFF,TGTGCCAGCACCTTCACTACAGGGAGTGACTCTGAAGCTTTCTTT
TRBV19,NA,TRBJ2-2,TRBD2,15,CASSIKGAGPGELFF,TGTGCCAGTAGTATAAAGGGAGCGGGGCCCGGGGAGCTGTTTTTT
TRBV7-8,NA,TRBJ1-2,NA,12,CASSEGHDGYTF,TGTGCCAGCAGCGAGGGACACGACGGCTACACCTTC
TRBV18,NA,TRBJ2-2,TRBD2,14,CASSPLTSGPELFF,TGTGCCAGCTCACCACTGACTAGCGGTCCGGAGCTGTTTTTT
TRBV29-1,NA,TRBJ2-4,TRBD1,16,CSVVIGQASAKNIQYF,TGCAGCGTTGTAATAGGACAGGCCTCAGCCAAAAACATTCAGTACTTC
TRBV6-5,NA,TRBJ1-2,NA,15,CASSYAVGADYGYTF,TGTGCCAGCAGTTACGCCGTAGGGGCAGACTATGGCTACACCTTC
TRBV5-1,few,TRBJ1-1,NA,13,CASSYSKNTEAFF,TGCGCCAGCAGCTACAGCAAGAACACTGAAGCTTTCTTT
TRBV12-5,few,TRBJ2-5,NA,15,CASGLSGGGWETQYF,TGTGCTAGTGGTTTGTCTGGGGGCGGTTGGGAGACCCAGTACTTC
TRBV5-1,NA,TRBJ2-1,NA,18,CASSEASANRATNNEQFF,TGCGCCAGCAGCGAGGCTAGCGCTAATAGAGCCACCAACAATGAGCAGTTCTTC
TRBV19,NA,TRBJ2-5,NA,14,CASSMGRQAETQYF,TGTGCCAGTAGTATGGGCCGGCAGGCGGAGACCCAGTACTTC
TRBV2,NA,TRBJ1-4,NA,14,CASSPGHTNEKLFF,TGTGCCAGCAGTCCGGGACATACTAATGAAAAACTGTTTTTT
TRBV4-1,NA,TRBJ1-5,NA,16,CASSQSGQNRNQPQHF,TGCGCCAGCAGCCAAAGTGGACAGAATCGCAATCAGCCCCAGCATTTT
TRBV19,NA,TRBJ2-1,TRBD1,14,CATKLWSDRVEQFF,TGTGCCACCAAGCTATGGTCGGACAGGGTTGAGCAGTTCTTC
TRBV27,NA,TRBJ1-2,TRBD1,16,CASSSSPPTGVDGYTF,TGTGCCAGCAGTTCGAGTCCGCCAACAGGGGTTGATGGCTACACCTTC
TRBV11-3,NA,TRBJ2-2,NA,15,CASSEKLATAGELFF,TGTGCCAGCAGCGAAAAACTAGCAACAGCCGGGGAGCTGTTTTTT
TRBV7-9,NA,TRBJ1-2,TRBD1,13,CASSLAGTAGYTF,TGTGCCAGCAGCTTAGCGGGGACAGCAGGCTACACCTTC
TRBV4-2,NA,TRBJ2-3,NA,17,CASSHPLGGGYTDTQYF,TGTGCCAGCAGCCACCCCCTAGGGGGAGGGTACACAGATACGCAGTATTTT
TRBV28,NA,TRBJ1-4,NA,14,CASSQGGTNEKLFF,TGTGCCAGTTCACAGGGCGGAACTAATGAAAAACTGTTTTTT
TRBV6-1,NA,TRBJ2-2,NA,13,CASSGLGTGELFF,TGTGCCAGCTCAGGCCTGGGCACCGGGGAGCTGTTTTTT
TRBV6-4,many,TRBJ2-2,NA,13,CASSEGDTGELFF,TGTGCCAGCAGTGAAGGGGACACCGGGGAGCTGTTTTTT
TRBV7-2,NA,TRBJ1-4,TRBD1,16,CASSSKVGGQGEKLFF,TGTGCCAGCAGCTCCAAAGTGGGGGGACAGGGTGAAAAACTGTTTTTT
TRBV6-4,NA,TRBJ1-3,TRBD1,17,CASSDKDRESSGNTIYF,TGTGCCAGCAGTGACAAGGACAGGGAAAGCTCTGGAAACACCATATATTTT
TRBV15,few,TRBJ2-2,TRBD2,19,CATSRDRDASGIYTGELFF,TGTGCCACCAGCAGAGATCGTGATGCTAGCGGGATCTACACCGGGGAGCTGTTTTTT
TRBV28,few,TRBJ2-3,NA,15,CASTIIAQGGDTQYF,TGTGCCAGCACCATCATCGCTCAGGGTGGGGATACGCAGTATTTT
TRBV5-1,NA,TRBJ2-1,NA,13,CASSLDQNWEQFF,TGCGCCAGCAGCTTAGATCAAAACTGGGAGCAGTTCTTC
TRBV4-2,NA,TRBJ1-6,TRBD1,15,CASSPHRDSNSPLHF,TGTGCCAGCAGCCCCCACCGGGACAGTAATTCACCCCTCCACTTT
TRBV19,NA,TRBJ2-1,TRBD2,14,CASSQGGTINEQFF,TGTGCCAGTAGTCAAGGCGGGACTATCAATGAGCAGTTCTTC
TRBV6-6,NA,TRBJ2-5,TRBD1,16,CASSSHPGTAKETQYF,TGTGCCAGCAGTTCCCACCCCGGGACAGCAAAAGAGACCCAGTACTTC
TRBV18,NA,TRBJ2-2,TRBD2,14,CASTSGQLTGELFF,TGTGCCAGCACTAGCGGACAGCTAACCGGGGAGCTGTTTTTT
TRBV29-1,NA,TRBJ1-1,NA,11,CSVVRVTEAFF,TGCAGCGTTGTTCGGGTGACTGAAGCTTTCTTT
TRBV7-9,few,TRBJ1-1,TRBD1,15,CASSLAPGGYTEAFF,TGTGCCAGCAGCTTAGCCCCAGGGGGCTACACTGAAGCTTTCTTT
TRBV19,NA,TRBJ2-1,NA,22,CASSPRKRRTLSPPHSYNEQFF,TGTGCCAGTAGTCCCCGGAAGCGGCGGACTCTCTCCCCCCCTCACTCCTACAATGAGCAGTTCTTC
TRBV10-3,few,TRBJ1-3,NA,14,CAISEDSSGNTIYF,TGTGCCATCAGTGAGGACAGCTCTGGAAACACCATATATTTT
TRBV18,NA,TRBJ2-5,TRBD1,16,CASSLQTGQTQETQYF,TGTGCCAGCTCACTACAGACGGGACAGACTCAAGAGACCCAGTACTTC
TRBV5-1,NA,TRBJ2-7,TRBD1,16,CASSLANRGVSYEQYF,TGCGCCAGCAGCTTGGCCAACAGGGGAGTATCCTACGAGCAGTACTTC
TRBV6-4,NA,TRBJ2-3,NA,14,CASSDSRTADTQYF,TGTGCCAGCAGTGACTCGAGGACAGCAGATACGCAGTATTTT
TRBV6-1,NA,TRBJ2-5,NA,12,CASSGSQETQYF,TGTGCCAGCAGTGGGAGTCAAGAGACCCAGTACTTC
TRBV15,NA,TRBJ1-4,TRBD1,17,CATSRDLTGGDNEKLFF,TGTGCCACCAGCAGAGATTTAACAGGGGGCGATAATGAAAAACTGTTTTTT
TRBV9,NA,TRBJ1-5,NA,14,CASSPEVSNQPQHF,TGTGCCAGCAGCCCCGAGGTAAGCAATCAGCCCCAGCATTTT
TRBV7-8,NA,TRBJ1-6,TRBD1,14,CASNRDRVYSPLHF,TGTGCCAGCAACCGGGACAGGGTATACTCACCCCTCCACTTT
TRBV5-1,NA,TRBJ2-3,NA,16,CASSTERLVIGATQYF,TGCGCCAGCAGCACGGAGAGACTAGTGATAGGGGCTACGCAGTATTTT
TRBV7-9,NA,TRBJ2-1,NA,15,CASSPTGWIYNEQFF,TGTGCCAGCAGCCCTACAGGCTGGATCTACAATGAGCAGTTCTTC
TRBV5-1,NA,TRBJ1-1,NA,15,CASSLALGVNTEAFF,TGCGCCAGCAGCTTGGCCCTCGGGGTGAACACTGAAGCTTTCTTT
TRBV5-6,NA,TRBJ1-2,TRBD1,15,CASSPLDRDTYGYTF,TGTGCCAGCAGCCCTCTCGACAGGGATACCTATGGCTACACCTTC
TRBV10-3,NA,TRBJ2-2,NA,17,CAISELPGLNLAGELFF,TGTGCCATCAGTGAATTACCTGGACTAAATTTGGCCGGGGAGCTGTTTTTT
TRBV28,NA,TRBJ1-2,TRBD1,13,CASSRGQLYGYTF,TGTGCCAGCAGTCGGGGACAGCTCTATGGCTACACCTTC
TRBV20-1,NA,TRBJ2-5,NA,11,CSADRYQTQYF,TGCAGTGCAGACAGGTACCAGACCCAGTACTTC
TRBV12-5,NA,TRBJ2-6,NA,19,CASGLVLVAGVSGANVLTF,TGTGCTAGTGGTTTGGTACTGGTCGCAGGCGTCTCTGGGGCCAACGTCCTGACTTTC
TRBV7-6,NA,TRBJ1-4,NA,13,CASSPGGYEKLFF,TGTGCCAGCAGCCCGGGGGGTTATGAAAAACTGTTTTTT